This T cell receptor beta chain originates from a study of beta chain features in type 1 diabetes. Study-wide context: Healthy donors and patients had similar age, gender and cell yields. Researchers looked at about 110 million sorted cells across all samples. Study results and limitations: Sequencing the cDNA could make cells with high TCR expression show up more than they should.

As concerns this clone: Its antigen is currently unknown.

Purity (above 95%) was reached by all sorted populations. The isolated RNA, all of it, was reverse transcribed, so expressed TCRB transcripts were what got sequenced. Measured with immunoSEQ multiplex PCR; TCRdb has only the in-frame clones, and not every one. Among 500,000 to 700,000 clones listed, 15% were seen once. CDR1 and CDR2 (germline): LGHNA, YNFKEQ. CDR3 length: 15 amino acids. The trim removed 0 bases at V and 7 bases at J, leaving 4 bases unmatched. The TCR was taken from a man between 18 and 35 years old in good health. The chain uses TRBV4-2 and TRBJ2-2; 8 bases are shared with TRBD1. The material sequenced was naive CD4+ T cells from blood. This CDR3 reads CASSQEVTGDGELFF. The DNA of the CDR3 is TGTGCCAGCAGCCAAGAGGTGACAGGGGACGGGGAGCTGTTTTTT.